The 19 T cell receptor beta chains given below trace back to one sample, sequenced in a study of response to subunit inactivated influenza vaccine. TCRdb reprocessed the RT-PCR reads with MiXCR, giving one entry per CDR3 protein. Of about 800,000 distinct CDR3 sequences in the sample, 21% were seen once. Source: PBMCs from blood, taken more than 4 days after vaccination. The receptor source for this set is a man aged 50-60 years who received an inactivated influenza vaccine.

This clonotype was counted only a few times. This chain uses TRBV10-3 with TRBJ2-5; 9 bases are a match to TRBD2. Germline V gene sequence: CDR1 ENHRY, CDR2 SYGVKD. The CDR3 is made up of 19 amino acids. V lost 3 bases to trimming and J lost 2 bases; unmatched junction nucleotides: 16. The CDR3, as DNA: TGTGCCATCAGTGATGGTAGGGGGCTTGTAGCGGGAGCACAAGAGACCCAGTACTTC. Translating gives CAISDGRGLVAGAQETQYF.

A few counts support this clonotype. The chain joins TRBV20-1 to TRBJ2-3; 10 nucleotides agree with TRBD2. The junction had 7 bases not matched to a gene; V was cut back by 5 bases and J by 5 bases. Germline V gene lookup returns CDR1 DFQATT and CDR2 SNEGSKA (reference sequence). The CDR3 sequence is 14 residues long. This chain's CDR3 is CSAERGGQGDTQYF. The CDR3 nucleotides read TGCAGTGCTGAGCGGGGGGGCCAAGGAGATACGCAGTATTTT.

This clonotype was recorded a few times. V is TRBV27 and J is TRBJ1-6; D not resolved. The ends were cut back, 5 bases at V and 5 bases at J, with 13 bases in the middle. The CDR3 contains 15 residues. Per germline, CDR1 MNHEY and CDR2 SMNVEV (reference sequence). This chain's CDR3 is CASSVGTVNNSPLHF. The DNA of the CDR3 is TGTGCCAGCAGTGTCGGAACAGTTAATAATTCACCCCTCCACTTT.

The chain recombines TRBV11-2 with TRBJ2-1; no clear D gene. CDR1 is SGHAT, CDR2 FQNNGV, per germline. Deletions cut 0 bases from V and 5 bases from J, with 8 bases between. The CDR3 consists of 14 residues. The CDR3 spells CASSLDPSDNEQFF. CDR3 bases: TGTGCCAGCAGCTTAGATCCGTCAGACAATGAGCAGTTCTTC. The full variable domain, rest sourced from reference TRBV11-2 and TRBJ2-1, is EAGVAQSPRYKIIEKRQSVAFWCNPISGHATLYWYQQILGQGPKLLIQFQNNGVVDDSQLPKDRFSAERLKGVDSTLKIQPAKLEDSAVYLCASSLDPSDNEQFFGPGTRLTVL.

The chain links TRBV12-3 or TRBV12-4 to TRBJ2-1; possibly TRBD1 or TRBD2 for D (6 bases each). This CDR3 has 16 amino acids. Trimming shortened V by 3 bases and J by 0 bases, and 12 bases separated the two germline ends. The CDR3 reads CASSFGGDPSYNEQFF. The CDR3, as DNA: TGTGCCAGCAGTTTCGGGGGCGATCCCTCCTACAATGAGCAGTTCTTC.

This clonotype was seen a handful of times. V gene TRBV12-3 or TRBV12-4 combines with J gene TRBJ2-7; the D gene is possibly TRBD1 (6 bases). This CDR3 region has 12 residues. Trimming removed 6 bases at V and 6 bases at J, with 12 bases between. The CDR3 reads CASSLGTSEQYF. The DNA for the CDR3 is TGTGCCAGCAGCCTCGGGACATCCGAGCAGTACTTC.

V gene TRBV18 combines with J gene TRBJ2-2; D not certain. V was shortened by 0 bases and J by 5 bases, with 7 bases between the two germline ends. The CDR3 has 14 amino acids. Germline CDR1 and CDR2: KGHSH and LQKENI. The CDR3 coding sequence is TGTGCCAGCTCACCACCTGGGGATACCGGGGAGCTGTTTTTT. Amino acids: CASSPPGDTGELFF.

This clonotype was counted a few times. The chain uses TRBV7-8 and TRBJ1-2; D uncertain. The CDR3 sequence is 12 residues long. In germline, CDR1 is SGHVS, CDR2 FQNEAQ. V lost 5 bases and J 8 bases, leaving 12 bases between the germline ends. The CDR3 is CASSTTGMGYTF. DNA for the CDR3: TGTGCCAGCAGCACGACCGGGATGGGCTACACCTTC.

This clonotype occurred a few times. This chain joins TRBV11-2 and TRBJ2-5; possible D gene TRBD2, 5 bases. V was pared by 3 bases and J by 5 bases, with 16 bases between. Germline values: CDR1 SGHAT, CDR2 FQNNGV. This CDR3 region has 15 residues. The CDR3 DNA follows: TGTGCCAGCAGCTTGTCGGGATGGGCATGGGAGACCCAGTACTTC. Translation gives CASSLSGWAWETQYF.

This clonotype was seen many times. The chain uses TRBV27 and TRBJ2-1; 11 bases line up with TRBD2. Per the germline V gene, CDR1 is MNHEY and CDR2 is SMNVEV (reference sequence). The CDR3 consists of 15 residues. V gave up 6 bases and J gave up 6 bases; unmatched junction bases: 7. The CDR3 here is CASSSGTSGGNEQFF. The CDR3 DNA is TGTGCCAGCAGCTCCGGGACTAGCGGAGGCAATGAGCAGTTCTTC.

This clonotype appeared many times. This chain joins TRBV6-6 and TRBJ1-1; D gene unclear. Trimming pared 5 bases from V and 7 bases from J, leaving 14 bases between. Looked up from germline, CDR1 is MNHNY and CDR2 is SVGAGI (reference sequence). The CDR3 has 13 residues. CDR3 region: CASSPGGMGEAFF. The CDR3, as DNA: TGTGCCAGCAGTCCCGGAGGGATGGGTGAAGCTTTCTTT.

The J gene is TRBJ2-6, the V gene TRBV9; no reliable D call. V was shortened by 0 bases and J by 2 bases, with 12 bases between the two germline ends. There are 17 residues in the CDR3. Germline V CDR1 and CDR2: SGDLS, YYNGEE. CDR3 DNA sequence: TGTGCCAGCAGCGTAGCTACGATTAGACCTGGGGCCAACGTCCTGACTTTC. Protein sequence: CASSVATIRPGANVLTF.

In the case of this clonotype: The final CDR3 position lacks the conserved phenylalanine or tryptophan, pointing to a likely read error. This sequence joins TRBV7-6 and TRBJ2-3; D uncertain. Germline CDR1 is SGHVS and CDR2 is FNYEAQ. This CDR3 has 14 residues. Deletions cut 0 bases from V and 0 bases from J, with 4 bases between. CDR3 residues: CASSLAGSTDTQYC. In DNA, the CDR3 is TGTGCCAGCAGCTTAGCCGGCAGCACAGATACGCAGTATTGT.

This clonotype was picked up a small number of times. This rearrangement joins TRBV29-1 to TRBJ1-1; no definite D call. CDR1 is SQVTM, CDR2 ANQGSEA, per germline. V was pared by 3 bases and J by 0 bases, with 8 bases between. This CDR3 has 13 residues. CDR3 protein: CSVEKRMNTEAFF. The CDR3 DNA sequence: TGCAGCGTTGAGAAACGGATGAACACTGAAGCTTTCTTT.

This chain connects TRBV6-1 to TRBJ2-1; 7 bases match TRBD2. With 10 bases clipped from V and 0 bases from J, the junction kept 9 bases outside the gene matches. CDR1 and CDR2 (germline): MNHNS, SASEGT. This CDR3 is 15 amino acids long. For the CDR3, the DNA is TGTGCCACCGCCTTAGCGGGCAGCTCCTACAATGAGCAGTTCTTC. Its protein product is CATALAGSSYNEQFF.

This clonotype was seen only a few times. The V and J genes are TRBV7-2 and TRBJ1-5; 7 nucleotides match TRBD1. V lost 5 bases and J lost 6; bases outside the gene matches: 4. The CDR3 runs 13 residues. Germline V gene data show CDR1 as SGHTA and CDR2 as FQGNSA. The CDR3 bases are TGTGCCAGCAGCGAGAGACAGGGTCAGCCCCAGCATTTT. Its translation: CASSERQGQPQHF.

The genes are TRBV29-1 and TRBJ2-7, with TRBD1 matching over 10 bases. CDR1 and CDR2 (germline): SQVTM, ANQGSEA. V lost 7 bases to trimming and J lost 0 bases; unmatched junction nucleotides: 6. The CDR3 consists of 14 residues. CDR3 protein: CSARTGGFSYEQYF. CDR3 DNA: TGCAGCGCCCGGACAGGGGGGTTCTCCTACGAGCAGTACTTC.

The chain uses TRBV7-2 and TRBJ1-3; D may be TRBD1 (5 bases). The germline gives CDR1 SGHTA, CDR2 FQGNSA. This CDR3 is 13 amino acids long. Trimming removed 10 bases from V and 3 bases from J, with 13 bases in between. The CDR3 DNA is TGTGCCACCAAGGGGTTTGATGGAAACACCATATATTTT. It specifies CATKGFDGNTIYF.

In its sample, this clonotype was seen a few times. The V call is TRBV7-9, the J call TRBJ1-2; a possible D gene is TRBD1 (5 bases). V gave up 5 bases and J gave up 0 bases, with 13 bases separating them. Per germline, CDR1 SEHNR and CDR2 FQNEAQ (reference sequence). The CDR3 is made up of 15 amino acids. CDR3 DNA: TGTGCCAGCAGCGTCGCCGGGACGGCTAACTATGGCTACACCTTC. Protein: CASSVAGTANYGYTF.